This record looks at one T cell receptor (beta chain) sequence and its context. Its antigen remains unidentified. The entry originates in a study of blood T cells in healthy people across ages. Study-wide results and limits: Long-lived donors had more naive CD4+ cells and higher diversity than aged donors.

A sample-barcoded 5' primer and a J-beta primer mix were used in a second PCR of roughly 7 to 11 cycles. TCRdb recomputed calls from the 5' RACE reads with MiXCR, one row per CDR3 protein. The sample lists approximately 700,000 distinct CDR3 sequences, around 32% occurring once. The specimen was blood. This TCR derives from an elderly woman in good health.

CDR3 in DNA: TGTGCCAGCAGTTTGGTGGTCGTGAGGGGCTACACCTTC. The encoded protein is CASSLVVVRGYTF. The chain uses TRBV28 and TRBJ1-2; D remains unclear. CDR3 length equals 13 residues. V dropped 3 bases and J dropped 8 bases, with 13 bases sitting between them. CDR1 and CDR2 from the germline V gene are MDHEN and SYDVKM.